What follows are 17 T cell receptor beta chains derived from one specimen sequenced in a study of T cells in tuberculosis. Data came from immunoSEQ multiplex PCR; TCRdb stores just in-frame clones and leaves some out. The sample carries 25,000 to 35,000 clones, nearly 97% recorded once. Sequences were obtained from PBMCs. The receptors were sampled from a donor aged 10-30 years with latent tuberculosis or without tuberculosis infection.

The chain carries TRBV6-6 and TRBJ2-5; D perhaps matches TRBD2 (6 bases). Germline-derived CDR1 and CDR2 are MNHNY and SVGAGI (reference sequence). Trimming stripped 0 bases from V and 2 bases from J, with 7 bases between. The CDR3 runs to 14 residues. The CDR3 DNA is TGTGCCAGCAGTTACTCGGGACTGCAAGAGACCCAGTACTTC. As protein: CASSYSGLQETQYF.

This clone has just one count. The chain carries TRBV7-8 and TRBJ2-4; a possible D gene is TRBD2 (5 bases). V gave up 5 bases and J gave up 3 bases, with 20 bases separating them. Germline assignment: CDR1 SGHVS and CDR2 FQNEAQ. The CDR3 consists of 17 residues. CDR3 nucleotide sequence: TGTGCCAGCAGCCCACAGCGGCCACAGTTGGGCAAAAACATTCAGTACTTC. It translates to CASSPQRPQLGKNIQYF.

The chain employs TRBV5-1 and TRBJ2-1; D might be TRBD2 (5 bases). V was shortened by 4 bases and J by 9 bases, with 11 bases between the two germline ends. CDR1 is SGHRS, CDR2 YFSETQ, per germline. The length of the CDR3 is 12 residues. The CDR3 here is CASSIPGGEQFF. CDR3 DNA sequence: TGCGCCAGCAGCATCCCCGGAGGTGAGCAGTTCTTC.

The chain joins TRBV5-1 to TRBJ2-7; 14 bases agree with TRBD2. In germline, CDR1 is SGHRS, CDR2 YFSETQ. The CDR3 covers 16 residues. V dropped 1 base and J dropped 3; count of bases not matched to a gene: 3. CDR3 nucleotides: TGCGCCAGCAGCTTGTCGGGACTAGCGGGAGACTACGAGCAGTACTTC. Residues: CASSLSGLAGDYEQYF.

The chain carries TRBV11-3 and TRBJ2-7; D call uncertain. V was clipped by 0 bases and J by 6 bases, with 9 bases between them. Germline values: CDR1 SGHNT, CDR2 YENEEA. The CDR3 is made up of 13 amino acids. This CDR3 reads CASSLDWAGEQYF. The CDR3 nucleotides are TGTGCCAGCAGCTTAGATTGGGCTGGCGAGCAGTACTTC.

CDR3 bases: TGTGCCAGTAAGGCGAAACCAGACAGGGTACGCGAGCAGTTCTTC. This translates into CASKAKPDRVREQFF. This chain joins TRBV19 and TRBJ2-1; 7 nucleotides agree with TRBD1. Per the germline V gene, CDR1 is LNHDA and CDR2 is SQIVND (reference sequence). Trimming removed 7 bases from V and 10 bases from J; junction bases left unmatched: 16. The CDR3 consists of 15 residues.

The chain carries TRBV19 and TRBJ1-6; weak D call: TRBD1 (5 bases). The V and J ends lost 10 bases and 2 bases respectively, with 6 bases between them. The CDR3 contains 12 residues. Germline V CDR1 and CDR2: LNHDA, SQIVND (reference sequence). In DNA, the CDR3 is TGTGCCACGGACACCTATAATTCACCCCTCCACTTT. It specifies CATDTYNSPLHF.

The chain employs TRBV6-6 and TRBJ1-5; TRBD1 is a possible D gene (5 bases). The V gene's germline CDR1 is MNHNY and CDR2 SVGAGI (reference sequence). The CDR3 runs to 15 residues. Trimming took 2 bases from V and 7 from J, leaving 15 bases between them. The CDR3, as DNA: TGTGCCAGCAGTTACGATCGGGGGGATAGGCAGCCCCAGCATTTT. The encoded protein is CASSYDRGDRQPQHF.

The gene calls are TRBV2 and TRBJ1-1; tentative D call: TRBD1 (5 bases). Germline values: CDR1 SNHLY, CDR2 FYNNEI. CDR3 length: 14 amino acids. Trimming cost V 6 bases and J 0 bases, with 11 bases left between them. The DNA for the CDR3 is TGTGCCAGCAGCGCACAGGACATGAACACTGAAGCTTTCTTT. As protein: CASSAQDMNTEAFF.

The rearrangement links TRBV6-1 to TRBJ1-5, with TRBD1 matching 10 bases. The V and J ends lost 4 bases and 4 bases, in that order; junction bases with no gene match: 4. Looked up from germline, CDR1 is MNHNS and CDR2 is SASEGT. The CDR3 is made up of 15 amino acids. This CDR3 is CASSAGTGANQPQHF. CDR3 in DNA: TGTGCCAGCAGTGCCGGGACAGGGGCGAATCAGCCCCAGCATTTT.

The chain carries TRBV25-1 and TRBJ2-3, with D unclear. Germline values: CDR1 MGHDK, CDR2 SYGVNS. The CDR3 sequence is 15 residues long. Trimming stripped 4 bases from V and 5 bases from J, with 16 bases between. CDR3 coding DNA: TGTGCCAGCAGTGTTTTAGGCCGGCGAGGAGATACGCAGTATTTT. It specifies CASSVLGRRGDTQYF.

The chain has TRBV18 and TRBJ1-1, with D tentatively TRBD1 (6 bases). CDR3 length: 16 residues. V lost 3 bases, J lost 1 base, and 15 bases lay in between. Germline CDR1 reads KGHSH; CDR2 reads LQKENI. This chain's CDR3 is CASSPRSGTPNTEAFF. The CDR3 DNA reads as TGTGCCAGCTCACCCCGAAGTGGGACACCGAACACTGAAGCTTTCTTT. The entire variable domain, with the rest obtained from reference TRBV18 and TRBJ1-1, is as follows: NAGVMQNPRHLVRRRGQEARLRCSPMKGHSHVYWYRQLPEEGLKFMVYLQKENIIDESGMPKERFSAEFPKEGPSILRIQQVVRGDSAAYFCASSPRSGTPNTEAFFGQGTRLTVV.

The CDR3 spells CASSESWLATYEQYF. The CDR3 region has the DNA TGTGCCAGCAGTGAATCATGGCTCGCAACCTACGAGCAGTACTTC. V and J are TRBV6-1 and TRBJ2-7; no clear D gene. Trimming removed 2 bases at V and 2 bases at J, with 13 bases between. This CDR3 contains 15 residues. CDR1 and CDR2 from the germline V gene are MNHNS and SASEGT.

This chain joins TRBV7-2 and TRBJ2-1, with 11 bases that match TRBD1. Losses at the gene ends were 6 bases for V and 7 bases for J; bases not matched to a gene: 8. The germline V gene encodes CDR1 SGHTA and CDR2 FQGNSA. The CDR3 consists of 15 residues. The CDR3 spells CASSRGQGASNEQFF. The CDR3 region has the DNA TGTGCCAGCAGTCGCGGACAGGGGGCAAGTAATGAGCAGTTCTTC. Based on the CDR3 plus reference TRBV7-2 and TRBJ2-1, the full variable domain is GAGVSQSPSNKVTEKGKDVELRCDPISGHTALYWYRQSLGQGLEFLIYFQGNSAPDKSGLPSDRFSAERTGGSVSTLTIQRTQQEDSAVYLCASSRGQGASNEQFFGPGTRLTVL.

As regards this clone: Other DNA sequences in this sample translate to the same CDR3. CDR3 sequence reads: CASSPEDRGLREQYF. The CDR3 DNA follows: TGTGCCAGCAGCCCCGAGGACAGGGGGCTACGGGAGCAGTACTTC. The chain is built from TRBV11-3 and TRBJ2-7; 11 bases agree with TRBD1. The length of the CDR3 is 15 residues. Germline V gene data show CDR1 as SGHNT and CDR2 as YENEEA. V lost 5 bases, J lost 7 bases, and 10 bases stayed unmatched.

The J gene is TRBJ2-2, the V gene TRBV7-3; the D is unclear. The CDR3 consists of 14 residues. Between the trimmed V and J ends, which lost 1 base and 5 bases, there was a span of 8 bases. Germline V gene sequence: CDR1 SGHTA, CDR2 FQGTGA. The CDR3 region has the DNA TGTGCCAGCAGCTTAAGTCCCCATACCGGGGAGCTGTTTTTT. It yields the protein CASSLSPHTGELFF.

J is TRBJ2-2 and V is TRBV13; no reliable D call. The germline V gene has CDR1 PRHDT and CDR2 FYEKMQ (reference sequence). CDR3 length: 12 residues. V lost 3 bases, J lost 4 bases, and 3 bases lay in between. Here the CDR3 DNA reads TGTGCCAGCAGCTTTCTCACCGGGGAGCTGTTTTTT. Amino acid sequence: CASSFLTGELFF.